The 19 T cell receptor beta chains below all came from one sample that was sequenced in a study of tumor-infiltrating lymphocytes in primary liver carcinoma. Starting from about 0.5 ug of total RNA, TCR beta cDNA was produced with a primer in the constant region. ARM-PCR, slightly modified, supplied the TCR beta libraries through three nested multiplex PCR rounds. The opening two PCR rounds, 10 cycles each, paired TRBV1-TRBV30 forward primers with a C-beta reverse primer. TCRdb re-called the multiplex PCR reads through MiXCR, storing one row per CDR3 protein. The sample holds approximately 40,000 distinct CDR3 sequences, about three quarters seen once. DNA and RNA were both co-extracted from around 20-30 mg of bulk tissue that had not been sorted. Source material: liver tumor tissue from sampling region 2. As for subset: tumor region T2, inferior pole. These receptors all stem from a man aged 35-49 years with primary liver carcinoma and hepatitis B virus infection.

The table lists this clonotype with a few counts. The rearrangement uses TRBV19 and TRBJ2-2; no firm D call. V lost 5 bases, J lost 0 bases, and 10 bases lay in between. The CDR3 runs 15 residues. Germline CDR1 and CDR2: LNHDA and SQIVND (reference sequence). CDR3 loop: CASSSTPANTGELFF. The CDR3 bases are TGTGCCAGTAGTTCGACTCCCGCGAACACCGGGGAGCTGTTTTTT.

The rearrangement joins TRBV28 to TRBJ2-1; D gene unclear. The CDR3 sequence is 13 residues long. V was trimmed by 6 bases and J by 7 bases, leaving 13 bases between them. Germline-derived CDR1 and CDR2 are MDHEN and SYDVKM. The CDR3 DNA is TGTGCCAGCAGCCCTGGACCCGTTAATGAGCAGTTCTTC. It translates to CASSPGPVNEQFF.

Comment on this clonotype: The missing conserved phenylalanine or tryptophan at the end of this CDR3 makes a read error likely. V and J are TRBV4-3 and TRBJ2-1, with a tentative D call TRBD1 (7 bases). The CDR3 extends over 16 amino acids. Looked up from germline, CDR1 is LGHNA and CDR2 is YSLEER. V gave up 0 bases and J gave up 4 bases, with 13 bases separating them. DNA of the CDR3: TGCGCCAGCAGCCAAGAGGCCAGGGGGAGGTACAATGAGCAGTTCTCC. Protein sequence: CASSQEARGRYNEQFS.

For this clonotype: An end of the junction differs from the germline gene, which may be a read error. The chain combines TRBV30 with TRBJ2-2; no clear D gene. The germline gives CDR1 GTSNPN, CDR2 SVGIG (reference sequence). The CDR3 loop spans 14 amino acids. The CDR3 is CAWKTVGNTRELFF. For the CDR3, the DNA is TGTGCCTGGAAAACTGTGGGGAACACCCGGGAGCTGTTTTTT.

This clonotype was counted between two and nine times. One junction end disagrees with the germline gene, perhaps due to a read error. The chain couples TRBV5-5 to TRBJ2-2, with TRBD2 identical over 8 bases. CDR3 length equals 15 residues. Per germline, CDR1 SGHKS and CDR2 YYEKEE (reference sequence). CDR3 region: CTSSGTSVYTGELFF. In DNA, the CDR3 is TGTACCAGCAGTGGGACTAGTGTCTACACCGGGGAGCTGTTTTTT.

The DNA for the CDR3 is TGTGCCAGCAGCACCGTACAAGGTTCGAACGAGCAGTACTTC. Residues: CASSTVQGSNEQYF. The chain has TRBV7-9 and TRBJ2-7; D gene uncertain. V was shortened by 5 bases and J by 5 bases, with 16 bases between the two germline ends. CDR1 SEHNR and CDR2 FQNEAQ come from the germline V gene (reference sequence). The CDR3 is 14 residues long.

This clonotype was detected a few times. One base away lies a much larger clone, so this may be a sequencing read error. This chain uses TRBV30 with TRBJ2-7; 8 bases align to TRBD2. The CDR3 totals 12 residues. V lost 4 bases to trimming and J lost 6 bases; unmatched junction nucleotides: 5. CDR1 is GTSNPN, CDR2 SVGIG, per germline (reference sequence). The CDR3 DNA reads TGTGCCTGGAAGCGGGGGTATGGCGAGCAGTACTTC. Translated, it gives CAWKRGYGEQYF.

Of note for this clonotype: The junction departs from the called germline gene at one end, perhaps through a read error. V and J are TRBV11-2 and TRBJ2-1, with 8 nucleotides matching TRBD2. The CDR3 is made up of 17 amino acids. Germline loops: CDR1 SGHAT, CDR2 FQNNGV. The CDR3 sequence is CASRLDRGGRFYNEQSF. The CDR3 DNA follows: TGTGCTAGCAGATTAGATAGGGGCGGGAGGTTCTACAATGAGCAGTCCTTC.

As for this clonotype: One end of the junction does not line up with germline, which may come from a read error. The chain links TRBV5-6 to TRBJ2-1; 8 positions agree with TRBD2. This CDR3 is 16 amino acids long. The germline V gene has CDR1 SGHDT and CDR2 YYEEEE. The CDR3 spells CASSPSGNGRDNEQFF. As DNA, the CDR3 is TGTGCCAGCAGCCCGTCTGGGAACGGGAGGGACAATGAACAGTTCTTC.

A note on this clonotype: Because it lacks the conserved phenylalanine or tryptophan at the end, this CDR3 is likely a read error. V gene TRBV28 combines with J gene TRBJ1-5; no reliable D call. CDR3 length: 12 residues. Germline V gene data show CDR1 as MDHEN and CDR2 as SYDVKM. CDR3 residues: CASKQSNQSQHS. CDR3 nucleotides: TGTGCCAGCAAGCAGAGCAATCAGTCCCAGCATTCT.

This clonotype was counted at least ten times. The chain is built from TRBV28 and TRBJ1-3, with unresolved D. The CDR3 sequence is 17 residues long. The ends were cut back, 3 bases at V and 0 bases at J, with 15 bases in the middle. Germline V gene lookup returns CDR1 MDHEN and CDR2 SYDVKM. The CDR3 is CASSLILGATSGNTIYF. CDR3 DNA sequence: TGTGCCAGCAGTTTGATTTTGGGTGCCACCTCTGGAAACACCATATATTTT.

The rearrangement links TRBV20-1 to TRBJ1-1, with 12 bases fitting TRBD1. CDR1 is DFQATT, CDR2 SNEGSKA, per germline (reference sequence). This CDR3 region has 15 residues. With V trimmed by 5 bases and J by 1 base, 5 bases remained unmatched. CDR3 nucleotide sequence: TGCAGTGCTTCCCCGGGACAGGGGGCGAACACTGAAGCTTTCTTT. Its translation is CSASPGQGANTEAFF.

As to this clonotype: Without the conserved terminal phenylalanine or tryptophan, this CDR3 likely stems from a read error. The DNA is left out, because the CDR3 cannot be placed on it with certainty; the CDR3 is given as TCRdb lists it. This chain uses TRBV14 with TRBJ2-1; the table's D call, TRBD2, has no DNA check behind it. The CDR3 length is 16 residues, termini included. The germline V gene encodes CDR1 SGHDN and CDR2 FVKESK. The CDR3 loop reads CASSAVVGWVNNEEFI.

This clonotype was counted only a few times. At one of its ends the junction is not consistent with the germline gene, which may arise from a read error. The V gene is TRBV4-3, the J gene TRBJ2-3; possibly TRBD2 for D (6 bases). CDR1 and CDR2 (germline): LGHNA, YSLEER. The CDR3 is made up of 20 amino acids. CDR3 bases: TGCGCCAGCAGCCAAGACGGTGAACCCACGGGAGATCGAAGCACAGATACACAGTATTTT. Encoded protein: CASSQDGEPTGDRSTDTQYF.

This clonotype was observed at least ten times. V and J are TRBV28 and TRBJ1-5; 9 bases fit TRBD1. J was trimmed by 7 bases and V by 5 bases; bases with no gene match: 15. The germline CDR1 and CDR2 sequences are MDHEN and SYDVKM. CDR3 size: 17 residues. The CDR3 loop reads CASSQAGQGAAGQPQHF. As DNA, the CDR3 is TGTGCCAGCAGTCAAGCGGGACAGGGAGCAGCAGGGCAGCCCCAGCATTTT.

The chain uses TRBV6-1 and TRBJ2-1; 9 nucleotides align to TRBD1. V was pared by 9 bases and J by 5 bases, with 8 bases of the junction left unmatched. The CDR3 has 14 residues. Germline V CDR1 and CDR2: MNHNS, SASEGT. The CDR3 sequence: CASCRTGADNEQFF. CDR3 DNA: TGTGCCAGTTGTAGGACAGGGGCTGACAATGAGCAGTTCTTC.

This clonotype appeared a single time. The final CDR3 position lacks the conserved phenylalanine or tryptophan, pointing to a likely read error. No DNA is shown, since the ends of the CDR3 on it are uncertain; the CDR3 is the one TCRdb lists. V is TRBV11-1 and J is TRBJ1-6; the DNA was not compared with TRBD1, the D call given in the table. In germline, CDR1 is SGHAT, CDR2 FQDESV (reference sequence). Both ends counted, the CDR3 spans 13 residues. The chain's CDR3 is CASSRTLVSPPHC.

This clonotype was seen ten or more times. CDR3 sequence: CASSMPGGRKETQYF. The CDR3 DNA reads as TGTGCCAGCAGCATGCCGGGGGGGAGGAAAGAGACCCAGTACTTC. The chain has TRBV5-4 and TRBJ2-5, with 8 bases that match TRBD2. Trimming cost V 4 bases and J 3 bases; bases outside gene matches: 8. The length of the CDR3 is 15 residues. Germline-derived CDR1 and CDR2 are SGHNT and YYREEE (reference sequence).

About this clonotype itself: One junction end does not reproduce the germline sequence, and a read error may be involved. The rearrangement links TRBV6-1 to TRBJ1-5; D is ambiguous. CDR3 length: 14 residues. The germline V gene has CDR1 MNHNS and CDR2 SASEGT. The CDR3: CTSSEGGNDQPQHF. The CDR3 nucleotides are TGTACCAGCAGTGAAGGAGGAAATGATCAGCCCCAGCATTTT.